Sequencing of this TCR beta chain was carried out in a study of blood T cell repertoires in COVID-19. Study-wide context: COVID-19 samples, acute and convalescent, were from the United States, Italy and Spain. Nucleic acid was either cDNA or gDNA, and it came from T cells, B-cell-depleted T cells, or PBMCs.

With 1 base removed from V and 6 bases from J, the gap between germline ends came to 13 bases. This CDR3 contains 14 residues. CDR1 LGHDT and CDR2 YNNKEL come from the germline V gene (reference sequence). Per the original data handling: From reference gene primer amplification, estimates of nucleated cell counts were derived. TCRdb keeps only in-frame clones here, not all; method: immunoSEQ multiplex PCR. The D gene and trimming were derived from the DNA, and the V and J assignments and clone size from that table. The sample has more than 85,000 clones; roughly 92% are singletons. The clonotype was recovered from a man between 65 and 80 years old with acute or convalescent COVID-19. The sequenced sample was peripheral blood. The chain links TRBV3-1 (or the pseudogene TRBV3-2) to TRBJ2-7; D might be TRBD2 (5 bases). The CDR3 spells CASSQGGLYGEQYF. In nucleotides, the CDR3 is TGTGCCAGCAGCCAAGGAGGACTTTACGGCGAGCAGTACTTC.